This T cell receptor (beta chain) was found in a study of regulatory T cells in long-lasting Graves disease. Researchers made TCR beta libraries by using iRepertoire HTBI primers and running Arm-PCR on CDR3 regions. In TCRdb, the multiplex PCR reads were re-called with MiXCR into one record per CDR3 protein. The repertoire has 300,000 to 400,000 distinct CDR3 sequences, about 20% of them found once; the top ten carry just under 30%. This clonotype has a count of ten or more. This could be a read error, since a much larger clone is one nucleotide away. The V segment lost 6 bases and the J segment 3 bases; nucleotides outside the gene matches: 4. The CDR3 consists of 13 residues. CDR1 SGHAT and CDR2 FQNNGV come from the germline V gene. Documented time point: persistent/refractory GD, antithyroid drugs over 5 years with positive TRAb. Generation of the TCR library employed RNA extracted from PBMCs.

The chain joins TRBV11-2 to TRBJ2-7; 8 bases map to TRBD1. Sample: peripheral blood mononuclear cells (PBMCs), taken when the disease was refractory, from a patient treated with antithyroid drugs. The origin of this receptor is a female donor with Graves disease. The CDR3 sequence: CASSLGQDYEQYF. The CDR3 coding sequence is TGTGCCAGCAGTTTGGGACAGGACTACGAGCAGTACTTC.